These T cell receptor beta chains were read from a single sample in a study of T-cell reconstitution after alpha-beta-depleted transplantation in children. MiXCR, run by TCRdb on the PCR reads, gives a single entry per CDR3 protein. The table includes hundreds of thousands of distinct CDR3 sequences, about a sixth detected once. The sample consisted of PBMCs, mostly from graft donor cells, taken 360 days after TCRalphabeta/CD19-depleted stem cell transplant. Source of these receptors: a boy under three years old who had a stem cell transplant for Wiskott-Aldrich syndrome, so the T cells may come from the graft donor. Each CDR3 is given with its conserved first and last residue. Fields, in order: V gene, D gene, J gene, clone size, CDR3 DNA, CDR3 protein. The D gene is left open where the match is weak. Clone size is not always given. Where it is, it says once, few, many or a class for expanded clones.

v_call: TRBV2; d_call: .; j_call: TRBJ2-7; clone_size: .; cdr3_nt: TGTGCCAGCAGTGAAAGACAGTACGAGCAGTACTTC; cdr3_aa: CASSERQYEQYF
v_call: TRBV6-1; d_call: .; j_call: TRBJ2-2; clone_size: .; cdr3_nt: TGTGCCAGCAGTCCCCTCAGGACAGCCCTCACCGGGGAGCTGTTTTTT; cdr3_aa: CASSPLRTALTGELFF
v_call: TRBV5-1; d_call: .; j_call: TRBJ2-1; clone_size: few; cdr3_nt: TGCGCCAGCAGCTTGACAGGGTTCCCCTACAATGAGCAGTTCTTC; cdr3_aa: CASSLTGFPYNEQFF
v_call: TRBV24-1; d_call: TRBD2; j_call: TRBJ2-5; clone_size: .; cdr3_nt: TGTGCCACCAGTGACCTAGCGGGAGGAGAGACCCAGTACTTC; cdr3_aa: CATSDLAGGETQYF
v_call: TRBV20-1; d_call: TRBD2; j_call: TRBJ2-1; clone_size: .; cdr3_nt: TGCAGTGCTCGAGAACCGGGACTAGGGGTCTATGAGCAGTTCTTC; cdr3_aa: CSAREPGLGVYEQFF
v_call: TRBV11-3; d_call: .; j_call: TRBJ2-4; clone_size: many; cdr3_nt: TGTGCCAGCAGCTTGACGGGGAACATTCAGTACTTC; cdr3_aa: CASSLTGNIQYF
v_call: TRBV20-1; d_call: .; j_call: TRBJ1-5; clone_size: .; cdr3_nt: TGCAGTGCCGAAGATTCCAGGGGCTATCAGCCCCAGCATTTT; cdr3_aa: CSAEDSRGYQPQHF
v_call: TRBV7-9; d_call: .; j_call: TRBJ2-2; clone_size: .; cdr3_nt: TGTGCCAGCAGCTCCCCCGAGTCCACCGGGGAGCTGTTTTTT; cdr3_aa: CASSSPESTGELFF
v_call: TRBV5-1; d_call: .; j_call: TRBJ1-1; clone_size: .; cdr3_nt: TGCGCCAGCAGCTTGTACGGTGAAGCTTTCTTT; cdr3_aa: CASSLYGEAFF
v_call: TRBV18; d_call: TRBD2; j_call: TRBJ2-7; clone_size: few; cdr3_nt: TGTGCCAGCTCACGCTTGGACGGGAGGGCCGCGAGGTTCTACGAGCAGTACTTC; cdr3_aa: CASSRLDGRAARFYEQYF
v_call: TRBV5-1; d_call: .; j_call: TRBJ2-5; clone_size: .; cdr3_nt: TGCGCCAGCAGCTTGGCCTTTCGAGAGACCCAGTACTTC; cdr3_aa: CASSLAFRETQYF
v_call: TRBV6-1; d_call: .; j_call: TRBJ2-3; clone_size: .; cdr3_nt: TGTGCCAGCAGTGAAGCATTCGATACGCAGTATTTT; cdr3_aa: CASSEAFDTQYF
v_call: TRBV5-1; d_call: .; j_call: TRBJ1-4; clone_size: few; cdr3_nt: TGCGCCAGCAGCTTGAACTGGGGTGCTAATGAAAAACTGTTTTTT; cdr3_aa: CASSLNWGANEKLFF
v_call: TRBV12-3/TRBV12-4; d_call: .; j_call: TRBJ2-7; clone_size: few; cdr3_nt: TGTGCCAGCAGTTTGGGCAGGTATTCTTACGAGCAGTACTTC; cdr3_aa: CASSLGRYSYEQYF
v_call: TRBV3-1; d_call: TRBD2; j_call: TRBJ2-1; clone_size: few; cdr3_nt: TGTGCCAGCAGCCAAGCCGGGACTAGCGGGAGCGGGCAGTTCTTC; cdr3_aa: CASSQAGTSGSGQFF
v_call: TRBV28; d_call: .; j_call: TRBJ1-5; clone_size: .; cdr3_nt: TGTGCCAGCAGTTTGACCGCTACTAATCAGCCCCAGCATTTT; cdr3_aa: CASSLTATNQPQHF
v_call: TRBV7-9; d_call: .; j_call: TRBJ2-1; clone_size: few; cdr3_nt: TGTGCCAGCAGCTTATTGGTGGGGCCGGCCTACAATGAGCAGTTCTTC; cdr3_aa: CASSLLVGPAYNEQFF
v_call: TRBV5-1; d_call: TRBD1; j_call: TRBJ2-5; clone_size: many; cdr3_nt: TGCGCCAGCAGCTTTACAGGGGGCCCTCAAGAGACCCAGTACTTC; cdr3_aa: CASSFTGGPQETQYF
v_call: TRBV3-1; d_call: TRBD2; j_call: TRBJ2-3; clone_size: .; cdr3_nt: TGTGCCAGCAGCCAGGGACTAGCGGGAGGAGATACGCAGTATTTT; cdr3_aa: CASSQGLAGGDTQYF
v_call: TRBV7-8; d_call: .; j_call: TRBJ2-7; clone_size: many; cdr3_nt: TGTGCCAGCAGCTTAGCGGCCCCCCTGGGGGCTGATTGGTACGAGCAGTACTTC; cdr3_aa: CASSLAAPLGADWYEQYF
v_call: TRBV7-9; d_call: TRBD1; j_call: TRBJ2-1; clone_size: few; cdr3_nt: TGTGCCAGCAGCTTAGCGAGGACAGGGAGCGAGCAGTTCTTC; cdr3_aa: CASSLARTGSEQFF
v_call: TRBV12-3/TRBV12-4; d_call: .; j_call: TRBJ2-2; clone_size: .; cdr3_nt: TGTGCCAGCACCCCGGGACTTCATACCGGGGAGCTGTTTTTT; cdr3_aa: CASTPGLHTGELFF
v_call: TRBV25-1; d_call: TRBD2; j_call: TRBJ2-1; clone_size: few; cdr3_nt: TGTGCCAGCAGTGAATTCAACACGGGAGGGCCAGGGGAGCAGTTCTTC; cdr3_aa: CASSEFNTGGPGEQFF
v_call: TRBV7-2; d_call: TRBD1; j_call: TRBJ2-2; clone_size: .; cdr3_nt: TGTGCCAGCAGCTTCCCAGGGGGCAGGTACACCGGGGAGCTGTTTTTT; cdr3_aa: CASSFPGGRYTGELFF
v_call: TRBV28; d_call: .; j_call: TRBJ2-7; clone_size: few; cdr3_nt: TGTGCCAGCAGTCTTATACAGGGCTACGAGCAGTACTTC; cdr3_aa: CASSLIQGYEQYF
v_call: TRBV2; d_call: .; j_call: TRBJ2-2; clone_size: .; cdr3_nt: TGTGCCAGCAGTGATAGGGGGGATTGGACCGGGGAGCTGTTTTTT; cdr3_aa: CASSDRGDWTGELFF
v_call: TRBV12-3/TRBV12-4; d_call: TRBD2; j_call: TRBJ2-7; clone_size: few; cdr3_nt: TGTGCCAGCAGGCAGGGACTAGCGGGAGGGTTTGGCGAGCAGTACTTC; cdr3_aa: CASRQGLAGGFGEQYF
v_call: TRBV12-3/TRBV12-4; d_call: .; j_call: TRBJ1-1; clone_size: .; cdr3_nt: TGTGCCAGCAGTACATGGACAGCCGAAGCTTTCTTT; cdr3_aa: CASSTWTAEAFF
v_call: TRBV28; d_call: TRBD1; j_call: TRBJ2-1; clone_size: .; cdr3_nt: TGTGCCAGCAACAACCGGGACAGGGGAAAGAATGAGCAGTTCTTC; cdr3_aa: CASNNRDRGKNEQFF
v_call: TRBV3-1; d_call: .; j_call: TRBJ2-2; clone_size: .; cdr3_nt: TGTGCCAGCAGCCAAAGAATCCCTTTGAACACCGGGGAGCTGTTTTTT; cdr3_aa: CASSQRIPLNTGELFF
v_call: TRBV2; d_call: .; j_call: TRBJ1-1; clone_size: .; cdr3_nt: TGTGCCAGCAGTCGGACAGTCCTGAACACTGAAGCTTTCTTT; cdr3_aa: CASSRTVLNTEAFF
v_call: TRBV14; d_call: TRBD1; j_call: TRBJ2-6; clone_size: .; cdr3_nt: TGTGCCAGCAGCCAAGTGGGGCAGGGGGCTACCGGGGCCAACGTCCTGACTTTC; cdr3_aa: CASSQVGQGATGANVLTF
v_call: TRBV5-1; d_call: .; j_call: TRBJ2-2; clone_size: many; cdr3_nt: TGTGCCAGCAGTTTACCAGGGGCCGGGGAGCTGTTTTTT; cdr3_aa: CASSLPGAGELFF
v_call: TRBV6-1; d_call: TRBD2; j_call: TRBJ2-5; clone_size: .; cdr3_nt: TGTGCCAGCAGACCTCCCTCCACTAGCGGCCAAGAGACCCAGTACTTC; cdr3_aa: CASRPPSTSGQETQYF
v_call: TRBV29-1; d_call: TRBD2; j_call: TRBJ2-1; clone_size: few; cdr3_nt: TGCAGCGTCAAAACTTGGACTAGCGGGAGGATTAATGAGCAGTTCTTC; cdr3_aa: CSVKTWTSGRINEQFF
v_call: TRBV2; d_call: .; j_call: TRBJ2-5; clone_size: few; cdr3_nt: TGTGCCAGCAGCCGACTAGGCCAAGAGACCCAGTACTTC; cdr3_aa: CASSRLGQETQYF
v_call: TRBV6-1; d_call: .; j_call: TRBJ2-7; clone_size: few; cdr3_nt: TGTGCCAGCACCCTTCCGCCTACAGGGAACTACGAGCAGTACTTC; cdr3_aa: CASTLPPTGNYEQYF
v_call: TRBV12-3/TRBV12-4; d_call: .; j_call: TRBJ2-1; clone_size: few; cdr3_nt: TGTGCCAGCAGCCCGACCCAGAGGGTCAATGAGCAGTTCTTC; cdr3_aa: CASSPTQRVNEQFF
v_call: TRBV10-3; d_call: .; j_call: TRBJ2-3; clone_size: few; cdr3_nt: TGTGCCATCAGCCTCGGACTCCCCACAGATACGCAGTATTTT; cdr3_aa: CAISLGLPTDTQYF
v_call: TRBV12-3/TRBV12-4; d_call: .; j_call: TRBJ2-2; clone_size: .; cdr3_nt: TGTGCCAGCAGGTATACACGGCACCGGGAGCTGTTTTTT; cdr3_aa: CASRYTRHRELFF
v_call: TRBV7-2; d_call: .; j_call: TRBJ2-7; clone_size: .; cdr3_nt: TGTGCCAGCAGCTTAATTTCAGTCCTCTACGAGCAGTACTTC; cdr3_aa: CASSLISVLYEQYF
v_call: TRBV24-1; d_call: TRBD2; j_call: TRBJ2-5; clone_size: .; cdr3_nt: TGTGCCACCAGTGACTGGGGAGCGGGGAGGGAGACCCAGTACTTC; cdr3_aa: CATSDWGAGRETQYF
v_call: TRBV29-1; d_call: .; j_call: TRBJ1-5; clone_size: few; cdr3_nt: TGCAGCGTGAATTTCGACAGTAGCAATCAGCCCCAGCATTTT; cdr3_aa: CSVNFDSSNQPQHF
v_call: TRBV12-3/TRBV12-4; d_call: TRBD1; j_call: TRBJ2-3; clone_size: many; cdr3_nt: TGTGCCAGCAGTGTACAGCCGGGACAGGGATCAGATACGCAGTATTTT; cdr3_aa: CASSVQPGQGSDTQYF
v_call: TRBV20-1; d_call: .; j_call: TRBJ2-5; clone_size: few; cdr3_nt: TGCAGTGCCCAAGCTAGCGCATCGTACCAAGAGACCCAGTACTTC; cdr3_aa: CSAQASASYQETQYF
v_call: TRBV12-3/TRBV12-4; d_call: .; j_call: TRBJ2-1; clone_size: .; cdr3_nt: TGTGCCAGCAGTTTAGACGGATGGGCCCTAGACAATGAGCAGTTCTTC; cdr3_aa: CASSLDGWALDNEQFF
v_call: TRBV12-3/TRBV12-4; d_call: TRBD2; j_call: TRBJ2-1; clone_size: few; cdr3_nt: TGTGCCAGCAGTCAAGGTGGGGGTAGCGGGAGGGGTTCCTACAATGAGCAGTTCTTC; cdr3_aa: CASSQGGGSGRGSYNEQFF